Below are 14 T cell receptor beta chains sequenced from a single sample in a study of T cell clonotyping in hematopoietic cell transplantation. Profiling relied on immunoSEQ multiplex PCR, and the TCRdb table lists in-frame clones only, not all of them. The table includes 7,000 or so clones, approximately 90% detected once. This material consisted of PBMCs, taken 30 days after allogeneic stem cell transplant. These receptors all stem from a female patient in her fifties who had an allogeneic stem cell transplant from an unrelated donor, so the T cells may come from the graft donor. Some clones in this sample may be carry-over from other donors' samples.

This chain links TRBV6-1 with TRBJ2-5; D might be TRBD1 (6 bases). Germline values: CDR1 MNHNS, CDR2 SASEGT. The CDR3 has 15 amino acids. The V end lost 2 bases, the J end lost 1 base, and 11 bases lay between the germline ends. CDR3 sequence reads: CASSENGQSQETQYF. The CDR3 region has the DNA TGTGCCAGCAGTGAAAATGGACAGAGCCAAGAGACCCAGTACTTC.

The genes are TRBV27 and TRBJ1-5; 7 nucleotides line up with TRBD1. V dropped 5 bases and J dropped 3; count of bases not matched to a gene: 7. Germline CDR1 MNHEY, CDR2 SMNVEV (reference sequence). The CDR3 consists of 15 residues. The CDR3 here is CASSPGQRTNQPQHF. CDR3 DNA sequence: TGTGCCAGCAGTCCGGGACAGCGAACCAATCAGCCCCAGCATTTT.

A single count supports this clone. The V call is TRBV7-2, the J call TRBJ2-5; 10 nucleotides line up with TRBD2. The germline CDR1 and CDR2 sequences are SGHTA and FQGNSA. V lost 4 bases to trimming and J lost 2 bases; unmatched junction nucleotides: 4. CDR3 length: 15 residues. CDR3: CASSSERGGQETQYF. The CDR3, as DNA: TGTGCCAGCAGCTCCGAGCGGGGGGGTCAAGAGACCCAGTACTTC.

This sequence joins TRBV4-2 and TRBJ2-1; D ambiguous. Looked up from germline, CDR1 is LGHNA and CDR2 is YNFKEQ. The CDR3 spans 13 residues. The V end was cut by 4 bases, the J end by 14 bases, with 18 bases between. The CDR3 spells CASSPPIEGVEFF. The CDR3 DNA reads TGTGCCAGCAGCCCCCCGATAGAAGGCGTGGAGTTCTTC.

V usage is TRBV10-3 and J usage is TRBJ1-2, with D perhaps matching TRBD1 (6 bases). The CDR3 totals 17 residues. Trimming cost V 8 bases and J 7 bases, with 29 bases left between them. The germline gives CDR1 ENHRY, CDR2 SYGVKD. CDR3 residues: CAIANYPLALNRVGYTF. CDR3 in DNA: TGTGCCATCGCTAACTATCCTTTGGCGTTGAACAGGGTTGGCTACACCTTC.

The V call is TRBV5-1, the J call TRBJ2-5, with a weak D call TRBD1 (6 bases). This CDR3 spans 16 amino acids. Trimming pared 1 base from V and 4 bases from J, leaving 17 bases between. Germline V gene sequence: CDR1 SGHRS, CDR2 YFSETQ. The chain's CDR3 is CASSLPRDTPGETQYF. CDR3 in DNA: TGCGCCAGCAGCTTGCCCCGGGACACACCAGGAGAGACCCAGTACTTC.

This clone was counted once. V and J are TRBV19 and TRBJ1-4, with a possible D match to TRBD1 (6 bases). The CDR3 sequence is 15 residues long. CDR1 LNHDA and CDR2 SQIVND come from the germline V gene (reference sequence). V lost 5 bases and J 8 bases, leaving 18 bases between the germline ends. The CDR3: CASSPSQGFGEKLFF. Written as DNA, the CDR3 is TGTGCCAGTAGTCCTTCGCAGGGGTTTGGGGAAAAACTGTTTTTT.

This clone was seen only a few times. The chain links TRBV7-3 to TRBJ1-5, with D hard to call. The CDR3 extends over 13 amino acids. V was clipped by 2 bases and J by 7 bases, with 9 bases between them. Germline V gene sequence: CDR1 SGHTA, CDR2 FQGTGA. CDR3 residues: CASSLGIGQPQHF. DNA of the CDR3: TGTGCCAGCAGCTTAGGGATAGGGCAGCCCCAGCATTTT.

CDR3 sequence: CASSIAGVGTEAFF. CDR3 sequence (DNA): TGTGCCAGTAGTATAGCCGGGGTAGGAACTGAAGCTTTCTTT. The chain has TRBV19 and TRBJ1-1; no clear D. The CDR3 loop spans 14 amino acids. The V end lost 1 base, the J end lost 5 bases, and 11 bases lay between the germline ends. From germline, CDR1 is LNHDA and CDR2 SQIVND (reference sequence).

The rearrangement links TRBV6-1 to TRBJ2-2; a possible D gene is TRBD2 (5 bases). The CDR3 is 13 residues long. V shed 7 bases and J shed 3 bases, with 9 bases lying between them. Germline-derived CDR1 and CDR2 are MNHNS and SASEGT. CDR3 DNA sequence: TGTGCCAGCACTGGGAGAGACACCGGGGAGCTGTTTTTT. Protein: CASTGRDTGELFF.

The rearrangement links TRBV29-1 to TRBJ1-2; no firm D call. V was shortened by 6 bases and J by 0 bases, with 8 bases between the two germline ends. CDR3 size: 12 residues. Germline V CDR1 and CDR2: SQVTM, ANQGSEA. The CDR3 sequence is CSVSGSNYGYTF. CDR3 DNA: TGCAGCGTCTCCGGGTCTAACTATGGCTACACCTTC.

The chain uses TRBV5-1 and TRBJ2-5; perhaps D is TRBD1 or TRBD2 (7 bases each). The CDR3 runs 18 residues. The V and J ends lost 4 bases and 5 bases respectively, with 27 bases between them. Germline CDR1 and CDR2: SGHRS and YFSETQ. The chain's CDR3 is CASSPSLMGTGEGETQYF. The DNA of the CDR3 is TGCGCCAGCAGCCCATCACTGATGGGCACAGGGGAGGGGGAGACCCAGTACTTC.

The rearrangement joins TRBV7-9 to TRBJ2-1; D unclear. Germline V gene data show CDR1 as SEHNR and CDR2 as FQNEAQ (reference sequence). Trimming removed 1 base at V and 3 bases at J, with 7 bases between. The CDR3 loop spans 14 amino acids. CDR3 loop: CASSLGHNYNEQFF. The CDR3 nucleotides are TGTGCCAGCAGCTTAGGACATAACTACAATGAGCAGTTCTTC.

The CDR3 bases are TGTGCTAGTGGTCCAGTAGAAGGAGAGACCCAGTACTTC. It is translated as CASGPVEGETQYF. The genes are TRBV12-5 and TRBJ2-5; D gene uncertain. Per germline, CDR1 LGHNT and CDR2 FRNRAP. The CDR3 sequence is 13 residues long. V dropped 5 bases and J dropped 4 bases, with 11 bases sitting between them. The whole variable domain, remainder taken from reference TRBV12-5 and TRBJ2-5, is DARVTQTPRHKVTEMGQEVTMRCQPILGHNTVFWYRQTMMQGLELLAYFRNRAPLDDSGMPKDRFSAEMPDATLATLKIQPSEPRDSAVYFCASGPVEGETQYFGPGTRLLVL.